The rows below give T cell receptor beta chains drawn from one sample of a study of radiation and T cells in renal cell carcinoma. Clones were sequenced by immunoSEQ multiplex PCR, and TCRdb holds only the in-frame ones, with some missing. The repertoire has about 95,000 clones, around 88% of them found once; the top ten carry roughly 8%. Source: blood, taken from a patient whose treatment included radiotherapy and nephrectomy. Receptors were obtained from a man aged 50-59 years with renal cell carcinoma. Each CDR3 is given with its conserved first and last residue. D genes are given only for firm matches. The listing skips clone size in some rows; elsewhere it reads once, few, many or a size class.

j_call	d_call	clone_size	cdr3_length	v_call	cdr3_aa	cdr3_nt
TRBJ2-1	-	-	15	TRBV30	CAWNGNPSSYNEQFF	TGTGCCTGGAATGGAAATCCTAGCTCCTACAATGAGCAGTTCTTC
TRBJ2-7	-	-	12	TRBV25-1	CASSQSFYEQYF	TGTGCCAGCAGTCAATCTTTCTACGAGCAGTACTTC
TRBJ2-5	-	-	17	TRBV27	CASSPRGSPGVGETQYF	TGTGCCAGCAGTCCCCGGGGTAGCCCTGGAGTTGGTGAGACCCAGTACTTC
TRBJ1-5	TRBD1	-	15	TRBV30	CAWTGTGSSNQPQHF	TGTGCCTGGACCGGGACAGGGAGCAGCAATCAGCCCCAGCATTTT
TRBJ2-3	-	-	14	TRBV4-1	CASSQDWTADTQYF	TGCGCCAGCAGCCAAGATTGGACAGCAGATACGCAGTATTTT
TRBJ2-1	-	-	14	TRBV19	CASSNSRGGNEQFF	TGTGCCAGTAGTAATTCAAGGGGGGGGAATGAGCAGTTCTTC
TRBJ2-1	-	-	14	TRBV7-2	CASSSQNTGGRQFF	TGTGCCAGCAGCTCACAAAACACGGGGGGCAGGCAGTTCTTC
TRBJ1-4	-	-	16	TRBV6-5	CASSYWGGMRSGKLFF	TGTGCCAGCAGTTACTGGGGGGGAATGCGGAGTGGAAAACTGTTTTTT
TRBJ1-2	-	few	12	TRBV7-8	CASSLVEAGYTF	TGTGCCAGCAGCTTAGTCGAGGCGGGCTACACCTTC
TRBJ2-7	-	once	16	TRBV7-8	CASKFGVVGRKYEQYF	TGTGCCAGCAAATTCGGGGTTGTTGGTAGAAAATACGAGCAGTACTTC
TRBJ2-1	TRBD1	-	17	TRBV5-1	CASSRTGPTSSYNEQFF	TGCGCCAGCAGCAGGACAGGGCCTACCAGCTCCTACAATGAGCAGTTCTTC
TRBJ1-5	-	-	15	TRBV7-6	CASSLNGGQNQPQHF	TGTGCCAGCAGCTTAAACGGGGGACAAAATCAGCCCCAGCATTTT
TRBJ1-5	-	-	15	TRBV7-2	CASSNSGAHDQPQHF	TGTGCCAGCAGTAACTCCGGGGCCCATGATCAGCCCCAGCATTTT
TRBJ1-2	-	-	11	TRBV20-1	CSAALGYGYTF	TGCAGTGCTGCGCTGGGCTATGGCTACACCTTC
TRBJ1-3	-	once	18	TRBV7-6	CASSPFGSLGISGNTIYF	TGTGCCAGCAGCCCTTTCGGATCGTTGGGCATCTCTGGAAACACCATATATTTT
TRBJ2-3	-	-	14	TRBV6-6	CASIKGDGQDTQYF	TGTGCCAGCATCAAGGGTGACGGCCAGGATACGCAGTATTTT
TRBJ1-5	-	-	18	TRBV7-2	CASSPVGGLRYSNQPQHF	TGTGCCAGCAGCCCAGTGGGGGGGTTAAGGTATAGCAATCAGCCCCAGCATTTT
TRBJ1-3	-	-	14	TRBV5-1	CASSLAGTGNTIYF	TGCGCCAGCAGCTTGGCGGGGACTGGAAACACCATATATTTT
TRBJ1-2	-	-	13	TRBV6-5	CASSLTVLYGYTF	TGTGCCAGCAGTCTTACAGTGCTCTATGGCTACACCTTC
TRBJ2-3	TRBD1	-	15	TRBV6-5	CASSKIGQGTDTQYF	TGTGCCAGCAGCAAAATAGGACAGGGCACAGATACGCAGTATTTT
TRBJ1-1	-	-	17	TRBV19	CASSISAGTRWNTEAFF	TGTGCCAGTAGTATCTCCGCCGGAACCAGGTGGAACACTGAAGCTTTCTTT
TRBJ2-3	TRBD2	-	13	TRBV30	CAGVAGFTDTQYF	TGTGCCGGGGTAGCGGGGTTCACAGATACGCAGTATTTT
TRBJ1-1	-	-	14	TRBV5-5	CASSQEWGWTEAFF	TGCGCCAGCAGCCAAGAGTGGGGTTGGACTGAAGCTTTCTTT
TRBJ1-5	-	once	14	TRBV7-2	CASRSRGGNQPQHF	TGTGCCAGCAGGTCAAGGGGGGGCAATCAGCCCCAGCATTTT
TRBJ1-4	-	few	18	TRBV4-3	CASSQDRGLGHGGEKLFF	TGCGCCAGCAGCCAAGATCGGGGTCTGGGACATGGGGGTGAAAAACTGTTTTTT
TRBJ1-2	-	-	16	TRBV5-1	CASSPRPEAKSDGYTF	TGCGCCAGCAGCCCCCGGCCTGAGGCTAAAAGCGATGGCTACACCTTC
TRBJ2-5	-	-	14	TRBV6-5	CASSYHGPGETQYF	TGTGCCAGCAGTTATCACGGACCTGGGGAGACCCAGTACTTC
TRBJ2-7	TRBD2	-	14	TRBV27	CASSLTSWAYEQYF	TGTGCCAGCAGTTTGACTAGCTGGGCCTACGAGCAGTACTTC
TRBJ2-2	-	-	16	TRBV28	CASSLIPNANTGELFF	TGTGCCAGCAGTTTAATCCCTAACGCGAACACCGGGGAGCTGTTTTTT
TRBJ2-5	-	-	13	TRBV5-1	CASSLGPQETQYF	TGCGCCAGCAGCTTGGGGCCTCAAGAGACCCAGTACTTC
TRBJ1-2	-	-	14	TRBV7-9	CASSLVDGNYGYTF	TGTGCCAGCAGCTTAGTGGACGGGAACTATGGCTACACCTTC
TRBJ1-6	-	-	11	TRBV2	CASSLNSPLHF	TGTGCCAGCAGTCTGAATTCACCCCTCCACTTT
TRBJ2-1	TRBD1	-	16	TRBV5-1	CASSEDYRGPYNEQFF	TGCGCCAGCAGCGAAGACTACAGGGGGCCGTACAATGAGCAGTTCTTC
TRBJ1-4	-	-	15	TRBV5-1	CASSLAQGLKGKLFF	TGCGCCAGCAGCTTGGCGCAGGGCCTTAAGGGAAAACTGTTTTTT
TRBJ2-5	-	-	12	TRBV7-6	CASSLSAETQYF	TGTGCCAGCAGCTTATCGGCGGAGACCCAGTACTTC
TRBJ1-4	TRBD1	-	19	TRBV4-1	CASSQHLQSGTVPNEKLFF	TGCGCCAGCAGCCAACACCTGCAGTCCGGGACAGTTCCTAATGAAAAACTGTTTTTT